Each of the 17 T cell receptor beta chains below was sequenced from the same sample in a study of CD8 T cells in Susac syndrome (dated by TCRdb to about 2019). The library was produced with the immunoSEQ multiplex PCR assay. RNA was extracted using the RNeasy kit, and roughly 0.5 to 1 microgram was reverse transcribed with random hexamers. The public reads were run again by TCRdb, first through fastp at Q25 and then through MiXCR, and only productive beta chains were kept. Identical CDR3 proteins give one entry, which carries the most common genes and DNA. For this sample the table gives 250,000 to 300,000 distinct CDR3 sequences, of which around 84% were detected only once. Approximately 0.11% of the sample is held by the ten biggest clonotypes. Input material: CD8+ T cells from PBMCs. Receptors originate from a human donor with multiple sclerosis.

The chain combines TRBV9 with TRBJ2-2; 12 bases match TRBD2. V trimming: 1 base; J trimming: 3 bases; junction bases outside the gene matches: 4. The germline CDR1 and CDR2 sequences are SGDLS and YYNGEE. CDR3 length: 17 amino acids. The CDR3 DNA reads as TGTGCCAGCAGCGTACCCCGACTAGCGGGAGACACCGGGGAGCTGTTTTTT. Its translation is CASSVPRLAGDTGELFF.

The chain combines TRBV3-1 with TRBJ2-7; D perhaps matches TRBD1 (6 bases). This CDR3 is 12 amino acids long. Germline V lookup: CDR1 LGHDT, CDR2 YNNKEL (reference sequence). Trimming removed 5 bases from V and 5 bases from J, with 10 bases in between. Written as DNA, the CDR3 is TGTGCCAGCAGCAACAGGGAACACGAGCAGTACTTC. Translated: CASSNREHEQYF.

Here the CDR3 reads CASSPRQGAHEQYF. CDR3 nucleotides: TGCGCCAGCAGCCCCCGACAGGGGGCCCACGAGCAGTACTTC. V usage is TRBV4-1 and J usage is TRBJ2-7; 10 bases align to TRBD1. V shed 4 bases, J shed 5 bases, and the junction held 5 bases outside the gene matches. The germline V gene has CDR1 MGHRA and CDR2 YSYEKL. The CDR3 has 14 residues.

This clonotype was seen a single time. The chain is built from TRBV12-3 or TRBV12-4 and TRBJ2-7, with TRBD1 matching over 8 bases. This CDR3 region has 15 residues. Losses at the gene ends were 6 bases for V and 7 bases for J; bases not matched to a gene: 14. CDR3 bases: TGTGCCAGCAGCCCCGGAGGGACAGGAGTAGATGAGCAGTACTTC. It encodes CASSPGGTGVDEQYF.

This chain links TRBV7-3 with TRBJ1-1; D ambiguous. The CDR3 extends over 12 amino acids. Per the germline V gene, CDR1 is SGHTA and CDR2 is FQGTGA. The germline V and J ends were trimmed by 3 bases and 6 bases, with 8 bases remaining between them. CDR3 coding DNA: TGTGCCAGCAGCTTGGGGTCGGCTGAAGCTTTCTTT. Translated, it gives CASSLGSAEAFF.

J is TRBJ2-7 and V is TRBV6-6; D is unclear. The CDR3 length is 12 residues. Trimming stripped 2 bases from V and 2 bases from J, with 4 bases between. Germline V gene data show CDR1 as MNHNY and CDR2 as SVGAGI (reference sequence). CDR3 DNA: TGTGCCAGCAGTTACGGGACCTACGAGCAGTACTTC. Its translation is CASSYGTYEQYF.

This clonotype came up once. V gene TRBV20-1 combines with J gene TRBJ2-1; TRBD2 agrees at 7 bases. Germline V lookup: CDR1 DFQATT, CDR2 SNEGSKA (reference sequence). The CDR3 consists of 13 residues. The CDR3 DNA is TGCAGCCTACTACAAAAGGCGGGAGAAGAGCGCTTCTTC. It specifies CSLLQKAGEERFF.

This chain links TRBV14 with TRBJ2-3, with 7 bases fitting TRBD2. The V and J ends lost 6 bases and 10 bases, in that order; junction bases with no gene match: 7. Germline V gives CDR1 SGHDN, CDR2 FVKESK. This CDR3 spans 12 amino acids. For the CDR3, the DNA is TGTGCCAGCAGTCTCTCTAGCGGAGCGCAGTATTTT. It translates to CASSLSSGAQYF.

The CDR3 DNA follows: TGTGCCAGCAGTTTATCGAGCGGGGATCGTCCCTACGAGCAGTACTTC. This translates into CASSLSSGDRPYEQYF. The chain combines TRBV27 with TRBJ2-7; TRBD2 matches at 7 bases. Germline V gene lookup returns CDR1 MNHEY and CDR2 SMNVEV (reference sequence). V lost 0 bases to trimming and J lost 2 bases; unmatched junction nucleotides: 7. This CDR3 region has 16 residues.

The chain uses TRBV5-1 and TRBJ1-6; D is ambiguous. In germline, CDR1 is SGHRS, CDR2 YFSETQ. The germline V and J ends were trimmed by 4 bases and 6 bases, with 8 bases remaining between them. The CDR3 loop spans 13 amino acids. CDR3 sequence reads: CASSEEGNSPLHF. Here the CDR3 DNA reads TGCGCCAGCAGCGAAGAGGGTAATTCACCCCTCCACTTT. The full variable domain, in which reference TRBV5-1 and TRBJ1-6 provide the parts outside the CDR3, is KAGVTQTPRYLIKTRGQQVTLSCSPISGHRSVSWYQQTPGQGLQFLFEYFSETQRNKGNFPGRFSGRQFSNSRSEMNVSTLELGDSALYLCASSEEGNSPLHFGNGTRLTVT.

This clonotype has only a few counts. The chain links TRBV3-1 to TRBJ2-1; perhaps D is TRBD1 or TRBD2 (7 bases each). The J call may be wrong; the DNA end is better matched by TRBJ2-7. There are 17 residues in the CDR3. Germline CDR1 LGHDT, CDR2 YNNKEL (reference sequence). The DNA for the CDR3 is TGTGCCAGCAGCCCTAGGGGGCGCGGGAGCTCCTACTACGAGCAGTACTTC. It encodes CASSPRGRGSSYYEQYF.

With respect to this clonotype: At one end the junction does not follow the germline gene, possibly because of a read error. The chain combines TRBV10-2 with TRBJ1-1; 7 bases match TRBD1. The CDR3 runs to 14 residues. The V gene's germline CDR1 is WSHSY and CDR2 SAAADI. CDR3 sequence: CAISRDRSTPEAFF. For the CDR3, the DNA is TGCGCCATCAGTAGGGACAGAAGCACCCCTGAAGCTTTCTTT.

This clonotype has more than one count but fewer than ten. Here the CDR3 reads CASSVLGEGPHEQYF. CDR3 nucleotides: TGTGCCAGCAGCGTATTGGGGGAGGGGCCCCACGAGCAGTACTTC. The chain has TRBV27 and TRBJ2-7, with 7 positions matching TRBD2. Trimming removed 6 bases from V and 5 bases from J; junction bases left unmatched: 13. CDR3 length equals 15 residues. Germline CDR1 reads MNHEY; CDR2 reads SMNVEV (reference sequence).

CDR3 sequence (DNA): TGTGCCAGCAGCCCCTGGGGCCTTGCCGTGGGATACAATGAGCAGTTCTTC. This translates into CASSPWGLAVGYNEQFF. The J gene is TRBJ2-1, the V gene TRBV7-9, with D maybe TRBD1 (5 bases). CDR3 length equals 17 residues. The V end lost 5 bases, the J end lost 4 bases, and 21 bases lay between the germline ends. Germline values: CDR1 SEHNR, CDR2 FQNEAQ (reference sequence).

V usage is TRBV11-2 and J usage is TRBJ2-5, with D perhaps given as TRBD1 or TRBD2 (5 bases each). This CDR3 comprises 13 residues. Trimming shortened V by 8 bases and J by 2 bases, and 12 bases separated the two germline ends. The germline CDR1 and CDR2 sequences are SGHAT and FQNNGV. The CDR3 DNA is TGTGCCAGCCGTCGGGACCTACAAGAGACCCAGTACTTC. It encodes CASRRDLQETQYF.

The chain joins TRBV2 to TRBJ2-2; 9 bases are shared with TRBD1. V was clipped by 8 bases and J by 3 bases; unmatched bases: 4. The germline gives CDR1 SNHLY, CDR2 FYNNEI. The CDR3 has 14 residues. The CDR3 here is CASSGQGYTGELFF. CDR3 nucleotides: TGTGCCAGCTCGGGACAGGGCTACACCGGGGAGCTGTTTTTT. The whole variable domain, filled in from reference TRBV2 and TRBJ2-2, reads EPEVTQTPSHQVTQMGQEVILRCVPISNHLYFYWYRQILGQKVEFLVSFYNNEISEKSEIFDDQFSVERPDGSNFTLKIRSTKLEDSAMYFCASSGQGYTGELFFGEGSRLTVL.

V is TRBV20-1 and J is TRBJ1-2, with 7 bases that match TRBD1. Germline trimming cut 0 bases from V and 1 base from J; bases unmatched to any gene: 11. The CDR3 covers 17 residues. Germline loops: CDR1 DFQATT, CDR2 SNEGSKA (reference sequence). The chain's CDR3 is CSARDDRALVRNYGYTF. CDR3 bases: TGCAGTGCTAGAGATGACAGGGCCCTCGTTCGTAACTATGGCTACACCTTC.